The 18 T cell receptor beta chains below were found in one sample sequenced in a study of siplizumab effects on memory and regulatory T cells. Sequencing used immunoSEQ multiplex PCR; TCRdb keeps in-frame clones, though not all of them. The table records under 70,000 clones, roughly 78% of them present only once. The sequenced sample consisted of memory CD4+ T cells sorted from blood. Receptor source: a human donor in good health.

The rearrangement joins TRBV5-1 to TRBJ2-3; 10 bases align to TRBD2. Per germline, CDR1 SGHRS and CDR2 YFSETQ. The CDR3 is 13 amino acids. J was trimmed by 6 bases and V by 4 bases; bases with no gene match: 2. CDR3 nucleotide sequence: TGCGCCAGCAGCGGGACTAGCGCGGATACGCAGTATTTT. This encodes CASSGTSADTQYF.

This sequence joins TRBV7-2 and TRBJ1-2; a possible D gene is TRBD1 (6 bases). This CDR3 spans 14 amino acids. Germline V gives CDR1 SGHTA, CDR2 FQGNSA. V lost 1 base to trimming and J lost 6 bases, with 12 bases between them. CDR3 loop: CASSLGTEVHGYTF. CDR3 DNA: TGTGCCAGCAGCTTAGGGACAGAAGTACATGGCTACACCTTC.

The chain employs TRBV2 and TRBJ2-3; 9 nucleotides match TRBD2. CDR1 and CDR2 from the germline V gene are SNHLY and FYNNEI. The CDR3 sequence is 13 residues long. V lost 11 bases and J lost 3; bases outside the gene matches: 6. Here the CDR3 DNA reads TGTGCCTGCAATAGCGGGGGAACAGATACGCAGTATTTT. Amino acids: CACNSGGTDTQYF.

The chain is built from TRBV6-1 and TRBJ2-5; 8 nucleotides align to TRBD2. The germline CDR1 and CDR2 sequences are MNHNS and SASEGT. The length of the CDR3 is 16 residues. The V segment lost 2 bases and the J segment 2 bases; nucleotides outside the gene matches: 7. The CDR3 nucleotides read TGTGCCAGCAGTGAAAGCCGACTAGCGTGGCAAGAGACCCAGTACTTC. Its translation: CASSESRLAWQETQYF.

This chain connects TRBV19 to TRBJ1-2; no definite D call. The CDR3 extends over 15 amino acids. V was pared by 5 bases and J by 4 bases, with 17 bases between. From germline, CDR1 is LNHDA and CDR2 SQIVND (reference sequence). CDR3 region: CASSPGRDSVYGYTF. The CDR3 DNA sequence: TGTGCCAGTAGTCCGGGTCGGGATTCGGTCTATGGCTACACCTTC. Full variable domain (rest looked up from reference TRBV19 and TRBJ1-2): DGGITQSPKYLFRKEGQNVTLSCEQNLNHDAMYWYRQDPGQGLRLIYYSQIVNDFQKGDIAEGYSVSREKKESFPLTVTSAQKNPTAFYLCASSPGRDSVYGYTFGSGTRLTVV.

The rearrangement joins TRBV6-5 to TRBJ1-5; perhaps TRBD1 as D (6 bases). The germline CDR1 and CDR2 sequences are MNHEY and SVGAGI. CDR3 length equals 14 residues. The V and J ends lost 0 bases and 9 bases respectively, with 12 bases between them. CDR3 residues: CASSYSGRGMPQHF. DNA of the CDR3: TGTGCCAGCAGTTACTCAGGCAGGGGAATGCCCCAGCATTTT.

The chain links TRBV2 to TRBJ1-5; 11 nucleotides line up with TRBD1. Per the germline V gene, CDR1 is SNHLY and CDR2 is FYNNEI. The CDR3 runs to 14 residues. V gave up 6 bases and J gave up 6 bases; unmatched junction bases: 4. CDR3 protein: CASRAGTGGQPQHF. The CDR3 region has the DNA TGTGCCAGCAGGGCCGGGACAGGGGGTCAGCCCCAGCATTTT.

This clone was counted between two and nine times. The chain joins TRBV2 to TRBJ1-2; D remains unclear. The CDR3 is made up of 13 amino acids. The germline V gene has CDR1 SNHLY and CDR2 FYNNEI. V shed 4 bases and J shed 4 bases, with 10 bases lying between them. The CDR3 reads CASSVWGGYGYTF. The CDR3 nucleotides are TGTGCCAGCAGTGTGTGGGGTGGCTATGGCTACACCTTC.

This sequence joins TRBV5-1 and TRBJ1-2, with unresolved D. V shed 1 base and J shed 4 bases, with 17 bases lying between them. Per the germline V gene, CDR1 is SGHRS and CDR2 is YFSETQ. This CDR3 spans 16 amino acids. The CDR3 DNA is TGCGCCAGCAGCTTGTCAGGAACCGTTCAGGTCTATGGCTACACCTTC. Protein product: CASSLSGTVQVYGYTF.

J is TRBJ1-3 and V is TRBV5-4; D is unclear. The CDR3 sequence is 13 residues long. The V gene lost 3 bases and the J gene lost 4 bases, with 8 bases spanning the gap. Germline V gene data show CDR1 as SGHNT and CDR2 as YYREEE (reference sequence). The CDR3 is CASSSGGGNTIYF. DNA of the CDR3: TGTGCCAGCAGCTCGGGAGGGGGAAACACCATATATTTT.

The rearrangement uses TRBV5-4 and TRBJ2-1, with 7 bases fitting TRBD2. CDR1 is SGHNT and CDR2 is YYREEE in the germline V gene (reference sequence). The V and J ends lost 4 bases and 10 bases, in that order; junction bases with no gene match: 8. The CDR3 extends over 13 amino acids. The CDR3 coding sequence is TGTGCCAGCAGCGGTGGACTAGATGGGGAGCAGTTCTTC. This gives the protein CASSGGLDGEQFF.

Here the CDR3 DNA reads TGTGCCAGCAGCCAAGATACGGGGAGCAATCAGCCCCAGCATTTT. Its protein product is CASSQDTGSNQPQHF. J is TRBJ1-5 and V is TRBV4-2; D call uncertain. From germline, CDR1 is LGHNA and CDR2 YNFKEQ. V was cut by 0 bases and J by 1 base, with 7 bases left in between. The CDR3 is made up of 15 amino acids.

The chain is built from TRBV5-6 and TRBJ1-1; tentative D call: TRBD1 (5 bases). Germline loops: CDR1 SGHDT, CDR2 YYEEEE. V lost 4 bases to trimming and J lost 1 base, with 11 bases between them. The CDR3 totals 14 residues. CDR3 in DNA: TGTGCCAGCAGCCCGCTTGACAGGAACACTGAAGCTTTCTTT. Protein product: CASSPLDRNTEAFF.

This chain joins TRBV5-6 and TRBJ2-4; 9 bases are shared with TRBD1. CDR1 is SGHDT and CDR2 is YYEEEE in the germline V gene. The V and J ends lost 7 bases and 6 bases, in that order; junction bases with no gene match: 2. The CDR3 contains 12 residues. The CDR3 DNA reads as TGTGCCAGCGGACAGGGGCTAAACATTCAGTACTTC. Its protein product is CASGQGLNIQYF.

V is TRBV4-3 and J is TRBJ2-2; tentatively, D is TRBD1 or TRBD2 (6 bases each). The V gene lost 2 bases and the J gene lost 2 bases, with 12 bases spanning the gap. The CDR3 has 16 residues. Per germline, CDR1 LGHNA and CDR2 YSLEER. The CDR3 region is CASSQRGGTNTGELFF. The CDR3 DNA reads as TGCGCCAGCAGCCAACGTGGGGGGACAAACACCGGGGAGCTGTTTTTT.

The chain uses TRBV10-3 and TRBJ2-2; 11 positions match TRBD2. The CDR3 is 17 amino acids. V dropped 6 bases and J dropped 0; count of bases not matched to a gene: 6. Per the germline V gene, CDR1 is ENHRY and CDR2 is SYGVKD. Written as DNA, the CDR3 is TGTGCCATCAGCGGGACTAGCGGAAATTCGAACACCGGGGAGCTGTTTTTT. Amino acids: CAISGTSGNSNTGELFF.

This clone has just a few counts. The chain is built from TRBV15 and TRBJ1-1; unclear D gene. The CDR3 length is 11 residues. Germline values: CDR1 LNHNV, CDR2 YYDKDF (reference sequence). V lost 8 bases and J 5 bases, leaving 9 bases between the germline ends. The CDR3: CATAQQTEAFF. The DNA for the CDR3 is TGTGCCACCGCCCAACAAACTGAAGCTTTCTTT.

This CDR3 reads CASSMGAPGGLYNEQFF. DNA for the CDR3: TGTGCCAGTAGTATGGGGGCCCCGGGGGGACTATACAATGAGCAGTTCTTC. V is TRBV19 and J is TRBJ2-1; tentative D call: TRBD2 (7 bases). CDR1 and CDR2 (germline): LNHDA, SQIVND (reference sequence). With 3 bases removed from V and 4 bases from J, the gap between germline ends came to 19 bases. This CDR3 region has 17 residues.